This T cell receptor beta chain was sequenced during a study of CD8 T cells in ankylosing spondylitis. Study results and caveats: A motif in TCR beta, a set of under 10 highly homologous variants, appeared characteristic of ankylosing spondylitis blood.

Quantitative 5'-RACE with molecular barcodes produced the TCR beta libraries. A single record per CDR3 protein comes from TCRdb applying MiXCR to the 5' RACE reads. The sample lists 50,000 to 70,000 distinct CDR3 sequences, 6.2% occurring once. The CDR3 length is 16 residues. Germline V CDR1 and CDR2: LGHDT, YNNKEL (reference sequence). Trimming stripped 0 bases from V and 0 bases from J, with 11 bases between. Concerning this clonotype itself: Its specificity is unknown.

This receptor was obtained from a male donor with ankylosing spondylitis. Specimen: synovial fluid, either unsorted or a sorted T cell fraction (not recorded which). The V and J genes are TRBV3-1 and TRBJ2-5; D is undetermined. The CDR3 spells CASSQDRRVYQETQYF. The CDR3 coding sequence is TGTGCCAGCAGCCAAGATCGACGGGTTTACCAAGAGACCCAGTACTTC.